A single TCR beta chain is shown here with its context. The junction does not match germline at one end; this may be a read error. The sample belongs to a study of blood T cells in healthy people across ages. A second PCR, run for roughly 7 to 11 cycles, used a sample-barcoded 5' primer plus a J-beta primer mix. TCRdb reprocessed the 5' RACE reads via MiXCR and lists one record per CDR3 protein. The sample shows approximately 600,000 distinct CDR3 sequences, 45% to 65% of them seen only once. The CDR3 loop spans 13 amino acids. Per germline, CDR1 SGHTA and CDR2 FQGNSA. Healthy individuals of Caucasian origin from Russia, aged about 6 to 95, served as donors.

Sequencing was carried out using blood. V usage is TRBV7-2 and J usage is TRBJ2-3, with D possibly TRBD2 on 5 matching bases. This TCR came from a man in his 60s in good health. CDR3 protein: CASRPPSTDTRYF. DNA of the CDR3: TGTGCCAGTAGACCCCCTAGCACAGATACGCGGTATTTT.